This is a list of T cell receptor beta chains from one sample in a study of T cells after yellow fever vaccination. TCRdb re-derived calls from the 5' RACE reads in MiXCR, one entry per CDR3 protein. The sample has roughly 310,000 distinct CDR3 sequences, 8% to 10% seen once. The sequencing used PBMCs, collected on the day of the first yellow fever vaccination. These receptors all stem from a man aged 18 to 29 who received the YFV17D yellow fever vaccine. The CDR3 runs from the conserved cysteine through the conserved F or W. Fields, in order: clone size, J gene, D gene, V gene, CDR3 protein, CDR3 DNA. A D gene is named only where the DNA matches it firmly. Clone size is stated in some rows and not others, as once, few, many or a class when expanded.

clone size: -; J gene: TRBJ1-2; D gene: -; V gene: TRBV11-2; CDR3 protein: CASSSRGYYYTF; CDR3 DNA: TGTGCCAGCAGCTCACGGGGCTATTACTACACCTTC
clone size: -; J gene: TRBJ1-4; D gene: -; V gene: TRBV5-1; CDR3 protein: CASSLAFQSRNEKLFF; CDR3 DNA: TGCGCCAGCAGCTTGGCGTTTCAATCCCGTAATGAAAAACTGTTTTTT
clone size: many; J gene: TRBJ2-1; D gene: -; V gene: TRBV5-6; CDR3 protein: CASSLLRGDEQFF; CDR3 DNA: TGTGCCAGCAGCTTGCTGAGGGGGGATGAGCAGTTCTTC
clone size: many; J gene: TRBJ2-5; D gene: -; V gene: TRBV12-3/TRBV12-4; CDR3 protein: CASSLALGGPKRPQYF; CDR3 DNA: TGTGCCAGCAGTTTAGCCTTGGGAGGACCCAAGAGACCCCAGTACTTC
clone size: -; J gene: TRBJ1-2; D gene: -; V gene: TRBV7-2; CDR3 protein: CASSPRGQNGYTF; CDR3 DNA: TGTGCCAGCAGCCCCCGGGGCCAAAATGGCTACACCTTC
clone size: many; J gene: TRBJ1-2; D gene: -; V gene: TRBV7-2; CDR3 protein: CASRKFSEIIYGYTF; CDR3 DNA: TGTGCCAGCAGAAAATTTTCGGAGATAATCTATGGCTACACCTTC
clone size: -; J gene: TRBJ2-1; D gene: TRBD2; V gene: TRBV11-2; CDR3 protein: CASSFPSGAGPNEQFF; CDR3 DNA: TGTGCCAGCAGCTTCCCTAGCGGGGCGGGGCCCAATGAGCAGTTCTTC
clone size: few; J gene: TRBJ2-3; D gene: -; V gene: TRBV7-2; CDR3 protein: CASSLVGGQATDTQYF; CDR3 DNA: TGTGCCAGCAGCTTAGTAGGAGGACAAGCCACAGATACGCAGTATTTT
clone size: few; J gene: TRBJ1-5; D gene: -; V gene: TRBV7-2; CDR3 protein: CASSFSQGVPQHF; CDR3 DNA: TGTGCCAGCAGCTTTTCTCAGGGAGTTCCCCAGCATTTT
clone size: -; J gene: TRBJ2-7; D gene: TRBD2; V gene: TRBV6-2/TRBV6-3; CDR3 protein: CASSYSSRGTSQIPYSYEQYF; CDR3 DNA: TGTGCCAGCAGTTACTCGAGTCGGGGGACTAGCCAGATCCCATACAGCTACGAGCAGTACTTC
clone size: few; J gene: TRBJ2-5; D gene: -; V gene: TRBV6-1; CDR3 protein: CASRRGNQETQYF; CDR3 DNA: TGTGCCAGCAGACGGGGGAACCAAGAGACCCAGTACTTC